This T cell receptor (beta chain) was sequenced for a study of blood T cell repertoires in COVID-19. Study as a whole: T cells, B-cell-depleted T cells, or PBMCs supplied cDNA or gDNA.

Original handling: Counts of nucleated cells, estimated from reference gene primer amplification, were obtained. The assay was immunoSEQ multiplex PCR, and TCRdb's table has in-frame clones only and misses some. V, J and clone size were drawn from that table, and D and trimming were deduced from the DNA. The data contain approximately 100,000 clones, 75% to 90% of them singletons. In germline, CDR1 is GTSNPN, CDR2 SVGIG (reference sequence). This CDR3 contains 13 residues. The ends lost 2 bases at V and 8 bases at J; junction bases unmatched: 7. Sequencing input: peripheral blood. The V and J genes are TRBV30 and TRBJ1-2; 8 bases line up with TRBD1. The TCR sequence derives from a human donor with acute or convalescent COVID-19. The donor label of this sample is uncertain. CDR3 sequence: CAWSPDRDRGYTF. CDR3 nucleotides: TGTGCCTGGAGTCCAGACCGGGACAGGGGCTACACCTTC.